The source of this TCR beta chain is a study of shared clonotypes between healthy human individuals (dated by TCRdb to 2018 to 2021). Background on the whole study: The cohort included a few men and a couple of women between 18 and 49 years of age. For each donor, CD4 naive and CD4 memory were each run on three plates, CD8 naive on two plates, and CD8 memory on one plate. To estimate repertoire size and how much clonotype sharing occurs between individuals, the study deeply sequenced the blood TCR repertoires of about five healthy adults. To increase sequencing depth and limit assay-specific biases, different laboratories used diverse techniques to prepare libraries and sequence TCR repertoires. Leukapheresis yielded between about 0.94 and 9 billion PBMCs per donor. Broad study findings and their caveats: Sampling was restricted to blood, and TCR repertoires in tissues likely differ from the TCR repertoires found in blood. Pairwise subsampling indicated that sequencing depth was expected to affect the degree of clonotype sharing among donors. Compared with non-shared clonotypes, the clonotypes found in all four sorted-subset donors had higher generation probabilities. Sharing across a few donors was observed for around 5% of naive CD4, about 3.2% of naive CD8, over 2% of memory CD4, and over 0.3% of memory CD8 clonotypes. Estimated clonotype richness was generally larger for naive than for memory subsets. The genetic and exposure-history diversity represented was limited by the small number of donors. Rarefaction of sorted-subset datasets indicated incomplete sequencing despite the large sequencing depth.

As for this clone: Its antigen has not been determined. Base quality data are lacking; no much larger clone is found one base away.

The donors were healthy, HIV-negative adults who had no recently reported acute infections or vaccinations. All donors were Caucasian adults living in Nashville, Tennessee, USA. CD4+ T cells were enriched by magnetic negative selection; naive cells were then positively selected on CD45RA, and the negative fraction formed the memory subset. Blood was collected by leukapheresis, and PBMCs were isolated by Ficoll-Histopaque density gradient centrifugation and then cryopreserved in liquid nitrogen vapor phase. Analytical flow cytometry was used to check the purity and quantity of every magnetically sorted T cell population. Each sorted fraction had its genomic DNA isolated and then quantified by UV absorbance on a Nanodrop 2000c. Reading the germline V gene gives CDR1 MDHEN and CDR2 SYDVKM. The CDR3 covers 13 residues, taking in both the cysteine and the phenylalanine. Of the read, only the CDR3 DNA is kept; its 39 bases are in frame from base 1. At the junction V is shortened by 6 bases and J by 6 bases, with 15 bases in between.

Using the deep immunoSEQ assay, TCR CDR3 regions were amplified from genomic DNA by multiplex PCR. Extracted genomic DNA from each cell subset was spread evenly across all wells of several immunoSEQ 96-well plates, with each plate serving as a replicate. For sorted subsets, 150 to 250 ng of genomic DNA, equivalent to tens of thousands of T cell genomes, went into each replicate PCR. The purified libraries were quantified using a Qubit 3.0 fluorometer, sized with a Bioanalyzer 2100, and then quantified again using the KAPA Library Quantification kit. A separate single-read 150-cycle Illumina NextSeq 550 flow cell was used to sequence each immunoSEQ 96-well plate. On the authors' methods: Because the immunoSEQ output included only junctional sequences and no quality scores, the filtering could not be the same as the filtering used for full-length reads. Sequences were annotated with PyIR, a Python wrapper for IgBLAST v1.9, using IMGT germline references to assign V/J genes and CDR3. Reads were removed for weak V/J assignments (E-value above 1e-6), missing CDR3, stop codons, out-of-frame junctions, or ambiguous translated residues. V3J clonotypes were defined by identical inferred V gene, J gene, and CDR3 amino acid sequence. To compute the percentage overlap between repertoires, the number of shared unique clonotypes was divided by the size of the smaller repertoire. Repertoire richness was assessed with RTK rarefaction, the Chao1 estimator, and Recon v2.1 estimates of unobserved clonotypes. For all TCRbeta clonotypes obtained by the gDNA method from a handful of donors, generation probabilities were computed with OLGA. TCRdb took over this immuneACCESS table, retaining in-frame rearrangements with V and J assigned. Such tables are incomplete; in checked studies, under half of the missing clones stem from an unresolved V gene, and the remainder is unexplained. The DNA gave D and trimming, while V, J and clone size come from that table. The sample yields over 1.4 million clones; roughly 96% were counted once. About 1.2% of the sample is in the top ten clones.

Sequencing input: naive CD4+ T cells sorted from blood. The cell subset or site tag for this specimen amounts to: CD45RA+ positively selected. This TCR derives from a young man in good health. The chain is assembled from TRBV28 and TRBJ2-7, with the D gene tentatively TRBD1 or TRBD2, based on 5 matching bases in each. In nucleotide form, the sequence is TGTGCCAGCAGCCCCCCCTTGGGGACCGAGCAGTACTTC. Translated, this is CASSPPLGTEQYF.